The entry below gives a single T cell receptor (beta chain) sequence along with its context. No antigen is known for it. Within the sample, other DNA sequences also encode this same CDR3. It was cDNA, reverse transcribed from extracted RNA, that served as the sequencing template. The repertoire was sequenced with immunoSEQ multiplex PCR; TCRdb's copy has only in-frame clones and lacks some. The table lists some 150,000 clones, about 59% of them singletons. The data were taken from a study of CD8+ T cells in alopecia areata. Study context: Tofacitinib ran for 6 to 18 months before 6 months off drug. Whole-study findings and limits: With one nonresponder, baseline CD8+ expansion's link to response remains uncertain.

Described treatment: oral pan-JAK inhibitor, 5-10 mg twice daily. This TCR came from a human donor with alopecia areata. The starting material was CD8+ T cells sorted from blood, obtained at week 4, from a patient treated with tofacitinib.

CDR3 nucleotide sequence: TGTGCCTGGAGTGTTACCGGGGGGGCAGATACGCAGTATTTT. Translation: CAWSVTGGADTQYF. The V gene is TRBV30, the J gene TRBJ2-3; 8 bases match TRBD2. CDR3 length equals 14 residues. CDR1 is GTSNPN, CDR2 SVGIG, per germline (reference sequence). Trimming cost V 0 bases and J 4 bases; bases outside gene matches: 3.